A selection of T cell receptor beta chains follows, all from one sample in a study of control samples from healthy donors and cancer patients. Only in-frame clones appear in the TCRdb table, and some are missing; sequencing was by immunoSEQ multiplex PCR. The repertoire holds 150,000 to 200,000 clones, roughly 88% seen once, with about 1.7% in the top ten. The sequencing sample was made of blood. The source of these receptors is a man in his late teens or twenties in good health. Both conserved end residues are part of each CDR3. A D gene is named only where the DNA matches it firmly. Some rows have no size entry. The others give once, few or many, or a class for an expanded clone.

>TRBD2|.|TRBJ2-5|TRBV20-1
CSASGGGLQETQYF
TGCAGTGCTAGTGGCGGGGGGCTTCAAGAGACCCAGTACTTC
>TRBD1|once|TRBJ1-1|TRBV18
CASTDRSTEAFF
TGTGCCAGCACGGACAGGAGCACTGAAGCTTTCTTT
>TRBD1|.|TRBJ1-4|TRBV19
CASSTQQGAKEKLFF
TGTGCCAGTAGTACCCAACAGGGGGCGAAGGAAAAACTGTTTTTT
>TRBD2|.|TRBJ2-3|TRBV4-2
CASSHGLAGSTDTQYF
TGTGCCAGCAGCCATGGACTAGCGGGGAGCACAGATACGCAGTATTTT
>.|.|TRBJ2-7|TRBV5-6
CASSLVLRDTSYEQYF
TGTGCCAGCAGCTTGGTCCTCCGGGACACCTCCTACGAGCAGTACTTC
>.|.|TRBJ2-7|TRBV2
CASSEQMGYEQYF
TGTGCCAGCAGTGAGCAGATGGGCTACGAGCAGTACTTC
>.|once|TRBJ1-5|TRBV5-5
CASSLEGASNQPQHF
TGTGCCAGCAGCTTGGAAGGGGCTAGCAATCAGCCCCAGCATTTT
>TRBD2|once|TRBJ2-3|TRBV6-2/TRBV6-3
CASSPRGGTSTDTQYF
TGTGCCAGCAGCCCCCGGGGGGGTACTAGCACAGATACGCAGTATTTT
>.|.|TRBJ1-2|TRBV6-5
CASSFTSGGGYTF
TGTGCCAGCAGTTTTACTTCCGGGGGTGGCTACACCTTC
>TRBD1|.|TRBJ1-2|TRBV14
CASSQGTGNYGYTF
TGTGCCAGCAGCCAGGGGACAGGCAACTATGGCTACACCTTC
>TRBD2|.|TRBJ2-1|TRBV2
CASAGLRGGSYNEQFF
TGTGCCAGCGCTGGGCTGCGGGGGGGCTCCTACAATGAGCAGTTCTTC
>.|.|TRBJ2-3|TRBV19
CASRRGSSTDTQYF
TGTGCCAGCCGCCGGGGGAGCAGCACAGATACGCAGTATTTT
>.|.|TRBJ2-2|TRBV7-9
CASSPKRLGTGELFF
TGTGCCAGCAGCCCCAAGAGATTGGGAACCGGGGAGCTGTTTTTT
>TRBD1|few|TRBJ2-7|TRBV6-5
CASSRAQGQSYEQYF
TGTGCCAGCAGCAGAGCACAGGGACAGTCATACGAGCAGTACTTC
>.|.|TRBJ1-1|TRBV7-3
CASSSLSTTEAFF
TGTGCCAGCAGCTCGTTGTCGACCACTGAAGCTTTCTTT
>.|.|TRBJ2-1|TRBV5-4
CASLFQGRYNEQFF
TGTGCCAGCTTGTTCCAGGGGAGATACAATGAGCAGTTCTTC
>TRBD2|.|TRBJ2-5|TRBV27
CASTRSGGQETQYF
TGTGCCAGCACACGCAGCGGGGGACAAGAGACCCAGTACTTC
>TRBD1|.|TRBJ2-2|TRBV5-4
CASSLPGQGNTGELFF
TGTGCCAGCAGCTTGCCGGGACAGGGGAACACCGGGGAGCTGTTTTTT
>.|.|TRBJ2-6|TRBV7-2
CASSQARPGRYSGANVLTF
TGTGCCAGCAGCCAAGCAAGGCCAGGGAGATACTCTGGGGCCAACGTCCTGACTTTC
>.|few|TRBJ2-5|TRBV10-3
CAISETTNGGETQYF
TGTGCCATCAGTGAGACGACTAACGGAGGAGAGACCCAGTACTTC
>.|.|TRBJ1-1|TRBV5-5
CASSPWRRESEAFF
TGTGCCAGCAGCCCCTGGCGGAGGGAATCTGAAGCTTTCTTT
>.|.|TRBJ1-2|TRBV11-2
CASSPGVNYGYTF
TGTGCCAGCAGCCCGGGTGTGAACTATGGCTACACCTTC
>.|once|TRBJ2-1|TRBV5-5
CASRPETFSYNEQFF
TGTGCCAGCAGACCTGAAACTTTCTCCTACAATGAGCAGTTCTTC
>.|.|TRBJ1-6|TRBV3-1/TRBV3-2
CASSPTGIRSPLHF
TGTGCCAGCAGCCCAACAGGGATTAGGTCACCCCTCCACTTT
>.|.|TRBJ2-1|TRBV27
CASSLSPPSYYNEQFF
TGTGCCAGCAGCCTATCACCACCTTCGTACTACAATGAGCAGTTCTTC
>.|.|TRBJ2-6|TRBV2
CASKWSGANVLTF
TGTGCCAGCAAGTGGTCTGGGGCCAACGTCCTGACTTTC
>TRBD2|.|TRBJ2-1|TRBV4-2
CASSPELAGSTYNEQFF
TGTGCCAGCAGCCCTGAACTAGCGGGGTCGACTTACAATGAGCAGTTCTTC
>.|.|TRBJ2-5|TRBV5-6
CASSLGSVTGKTQYF
TGTGCCAGCAGCTTGGGGTCGGTTACCGGAAAGACCCAGTACTTC
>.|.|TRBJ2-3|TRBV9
CASSTTTDTDTQYF
TGTGCCAGCAGCACCACCACTGACACAGATACGCAGTATTTT
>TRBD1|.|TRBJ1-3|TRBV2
CASREDRVLSGNTIYF
TGTGCCAGCAGAGAGGACAGGGTCCTCTCTGGAAACACCATATATTTT
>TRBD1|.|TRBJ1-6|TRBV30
CAWSRGGTENSPLHF
TGTGCCTGGAGTCGAGGGGGGACAGAGAATTCACCCCTCCACTTT
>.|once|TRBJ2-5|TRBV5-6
CASSLLGQETQYF
TGTGCCAGCAGCTTGTTAGGCCAAGAGACCCAGTACTTC
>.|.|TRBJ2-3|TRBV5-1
CASSSSTMGTDTQYF
TGCGCCAGCAGCTCATCCACCATGGGCACAGATACGCAGTATTTT